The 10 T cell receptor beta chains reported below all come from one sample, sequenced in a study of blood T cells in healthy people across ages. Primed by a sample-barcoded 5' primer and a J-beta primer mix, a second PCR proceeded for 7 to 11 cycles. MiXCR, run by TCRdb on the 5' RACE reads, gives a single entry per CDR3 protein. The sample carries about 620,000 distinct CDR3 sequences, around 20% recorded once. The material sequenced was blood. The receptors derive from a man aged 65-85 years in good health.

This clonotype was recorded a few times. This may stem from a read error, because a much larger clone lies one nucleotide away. In nucleotides, the CDR3 is TGTGCCAGCAGCCAGGACTTCGGGGGAGTTTTCTTT. Translating it yields CASSQDFGGVFF. J is TRBJ1-1 and V is TRBV7-2; TRBD1 is a possible D gene (5 bases). Germline-derived CDR1 and CDR2 are SGHTA and FQGNSA. This CDR3 comprises 12 residues. Trimming stripped 5 bases from V and 13 bases from J, with 17 bases between.

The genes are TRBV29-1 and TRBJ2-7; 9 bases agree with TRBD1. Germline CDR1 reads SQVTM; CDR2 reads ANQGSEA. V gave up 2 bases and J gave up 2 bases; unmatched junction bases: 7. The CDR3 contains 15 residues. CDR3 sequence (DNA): TGCAGCGTTGAACACCGGGACAGGGAGACCTACGAGCAGTACTTC. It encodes CSVEHRDRETYEQYF.

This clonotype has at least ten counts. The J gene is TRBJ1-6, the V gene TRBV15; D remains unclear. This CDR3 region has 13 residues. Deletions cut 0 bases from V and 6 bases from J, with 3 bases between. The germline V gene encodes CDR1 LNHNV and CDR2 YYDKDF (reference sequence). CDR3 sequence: CATSRELNSPLHF. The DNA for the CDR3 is TGTGCCACCAGCAGAGAACTTAATTCACCCCTCCACTTT.

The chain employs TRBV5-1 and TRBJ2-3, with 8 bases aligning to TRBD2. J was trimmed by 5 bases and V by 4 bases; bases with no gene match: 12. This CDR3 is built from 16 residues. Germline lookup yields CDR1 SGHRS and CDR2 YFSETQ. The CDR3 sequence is CASSPLSGSGVDTQYF. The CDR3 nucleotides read TGCGCCAGCAGCCCTTTAAGCGGGAGTGGTGTAGATACGCAGTATTTT.

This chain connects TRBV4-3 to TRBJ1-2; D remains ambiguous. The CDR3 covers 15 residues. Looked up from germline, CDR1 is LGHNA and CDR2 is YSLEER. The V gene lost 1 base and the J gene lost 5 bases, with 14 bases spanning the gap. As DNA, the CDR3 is TGCGCCAGCAGCCAAGGGATGGCGGGCCTTTATGGCTACACCTTC. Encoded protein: CASSQGMAGLYGYTF.

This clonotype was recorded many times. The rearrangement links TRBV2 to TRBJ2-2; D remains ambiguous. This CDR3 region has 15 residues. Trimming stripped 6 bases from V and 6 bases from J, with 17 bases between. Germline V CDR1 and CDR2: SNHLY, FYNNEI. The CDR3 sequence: CASRRDTPGAGELFF. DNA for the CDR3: TGTGCCAGCAGGCGCGACACCCCGGGTGCCGGGGAGCTGTTTTTT.

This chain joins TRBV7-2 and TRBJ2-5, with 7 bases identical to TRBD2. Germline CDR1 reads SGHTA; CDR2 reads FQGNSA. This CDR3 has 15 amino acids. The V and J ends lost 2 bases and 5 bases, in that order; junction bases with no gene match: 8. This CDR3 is CASSLNLGRVETQYF. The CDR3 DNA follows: TGTGCCAGCAGCTTAAATCTGGGGAGGGTGGAGACCCAGTACTTC. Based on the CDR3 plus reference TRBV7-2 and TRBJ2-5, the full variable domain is GAGVSQSPSNKVTEKGKDVELRCDPISGHTALYWYRQSLGQGLEFLIYFQGNSAPDKSGLPSDRFSAERTGGSVSTLTIQRTQQEDSAVYLCASSLNLGRVETQYFGPGTRLLVL.

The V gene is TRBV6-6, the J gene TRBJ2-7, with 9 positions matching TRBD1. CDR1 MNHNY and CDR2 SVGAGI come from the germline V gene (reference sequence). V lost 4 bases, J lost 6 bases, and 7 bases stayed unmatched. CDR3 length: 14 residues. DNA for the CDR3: TGTGCCAGCAGTTCCGGGACAGGGTGGGGCGAGCAGTACTTC. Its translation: CASSSGTGWGEQYF.

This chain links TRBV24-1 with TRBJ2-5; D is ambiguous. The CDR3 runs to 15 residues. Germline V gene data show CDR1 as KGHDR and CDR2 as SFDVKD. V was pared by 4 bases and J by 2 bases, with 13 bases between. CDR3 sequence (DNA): TGTGCCACCAGTGACGCGAGGATGAGACAAGAGACCCAGTACTTC. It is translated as CATSDARMRQETQYF.

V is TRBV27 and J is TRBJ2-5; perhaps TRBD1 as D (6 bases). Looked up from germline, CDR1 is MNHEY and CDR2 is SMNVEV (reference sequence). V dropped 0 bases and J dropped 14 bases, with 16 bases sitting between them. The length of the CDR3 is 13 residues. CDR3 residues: CASSLSARGQRYF. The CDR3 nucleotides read TGTGCCAGCAGTTTATCGGCTCGTGGACAGAGATACTTC.